This T cell receptor (beta chain) was sequenced in a study of blood T cell repertoires in COVID-19. The CDR3 sequence is 15 residues long. V lost 0 bases to trimming and J lost 5 bases, with 13 bases between them. In germline, CDR1 is LGHNA, CDR2 YSLEER. This clone has at least ten counts. TCRdb's copy holds only in-frame clones and misses some; the assay was immunoSEQ multiplex PCR. Among under 85,000 clones listed, about four fifths were seen once. The sequencing input was peripheral blood. V usage is TRBV4-3 and J usage is TRBJ1-1, with a possible D match to TRBD1 (6 bases). The TCR originated in a woman older than 75 with active or convalescent COVID-19. The CDR3: CASSQDRGIRTEAFF. As DNA, the CDR3 is TGCGCCAGCAGCCAAGATAGGGGGATTAGGACTGAAGCTTTCTTT.